This TCR beta chain was documented in a study of beta chain features in type 1 diabetes listed by TCRdb under 2018. Regarding the study in general: No differences in mean age, gender distribution, total cell number or subset yield were found between patients and healthy donors. A total of 100 million to 140 million sorted cells were examined across all samples, and the number of cells per subset was strongly correlated with RNA yield. In the study, recently diagnosed type 1 diabetes patients and matched healthy donors were compared on the TCRB repertoires of their sorted circulating CD4+ T cell subsets. Regulatory and stem cell-like memory subsets were isolated from only 8 patients and about 8 healthy donors, whereas naive and central memory subsets came from all 30 or so donors. Study-wide findings and limitations: Because small numbers of individuals were included in the HLA sub-analyses, any influence of HLA type on TCRB rearrangement was left unresolved. Because cDNA was sequenced instead of genomic DNA, highly expressing activated cells could be over-represented, though the groups showed no difference in activation or CD3 levels. In all four CD4+ subsets, TCRB CDR3 length was moderately but significantly shorter in type 1 diabetes patients. Naive, central memory and regulatory TCRB repertoires appeared more similar among patients than among healthy donors. Fewer insertions and more nucleotide deletions at VDJ recombination sites were observed in patients with type 1 diabetes, implying thymic rearrangement abnormalities. PCR might favor shorter templates, but patient and control samples were amplified and corrected together, so any skew would affect both groups equally.

A single peripheral blood draw of 95 to 150 mL on average was collected from each donor into heparinised tubes. A BD FACSAria II was used to sort naive, central memory, regulatory and stem cell-like memory CD4+ T cells with a panel that included CD45RO, CCR7, CD25, CD127, CD95 and CD27. All sorted populations exceeded 95% purity. PBMCs were separated immediately by Lymphoprep density gradient centrifugation and were stained directly, without being cultured. Samples were stained and sorted in pairs, with one healthy donor and one patient per experiment, so that batch effects were minimized. The entire isolated RNA was reverse transcribed using the High Capacity cDNA Reverse Transcription Kit, and thus expressed TCRB transcripts were sequenced. Deep immunoSEQ sequencing was performed on naive, central memory and regulatory T cell samples, with an average of around 3.5 million total reads per sample. After sorted cells were lysed in RLT buffer, RNA was extracted with DNase-treated RNeasy Micro or Mini kits, with the choice depending on cell number. Each cell subset was processed separately to prevent cross-contamination, with patient and healthy donor samples processed together. The immunoSEQ multiplex PCR was used to amplify TCRB sequences from cDNA, generating 87-bp fragments that spanned the CDR3 region. Sequencing of the amplicons was performed on the Illumina HiSeq platform. Concerning the study's data processing: PCR bias was corrected computationally using synthetic template baselines, and reads within Hamming distance 2 were collapsed, with unmergeable singletons discarded. By aligning reads against IMGT, V, D and J genes, CDR3 length, and insertions or deletions at six rearrangement sites were assigned. Within each subset, clonotype counts were normalized to the number of sorted cells before true diversity and Gini coefficients were calculated with the tcR R package. The overlap coefficient, calculated on TCRB nucleotide sequences, was used to measure repertoire sharing. As a proxy for the pre-selection repertoire, out-of-frame TCRB sequences from naive cells were analyzed. Here the immuneACCESS table is served through TCRdb, limited to in-frame sequences with V and J called. Missing clones are a known gap in these copies; in checked studies unresolved V genes cover under half, and the rest lacks a known reason. The DNA was the basis for D and trimming; V, J and clone size are from that table. In all, the sample holds some 270,000 clones, and 13% to 15% of those were seen once. Together, the top ten hold approximately 0.024% of the sample.

This clone was counted between two and nine times. Its antigen is unknown. Base qualities were left out, and no much larger clone turns up one base away. The CDR3 holds 17 amino acids from the cysteine to the phenylalanine. Only the CDR3 region is kept as DNA, spanning 51 bases read in frame from base 1. V lost 0 bases and J lost 1 base, and the count of bases not matched to a germline gene is 2. CDR1 and CDR2 are read off the germline V gene (reference sequence) as LNHNV and YYDKDF. The chain employs TRBV15 and TRBJ2-2; 10 of the junction bases match TRBD2. Sequencing was done on a sample of naive CD4+ T cells from blood. The cell subset or site label on this specimen signifies: true naive CD4+ T cells. This clonotype was obtained from a woman aged 40 to 55 in good health. The DNA is TGTGCCACCAGCAGAGACCGACTAGCGGGGAACACCGGGGAGCTGTTTTTT. This yields the protein CATSRDRLAGNTGELFF.